This passage covers 11 T cell receptor beta chains from one sample sequenced in a study of T cells in Graves' hyperthyroidism and ophthalmopathy. Amplification yielded TCR beta CDR3 regions, with RNA transcripts as the source. Researchers ran a first-round RT-PCR on the TCR CDR3 using the HTBI primer set. MiXCR, applied by TCRdb to the multiplex PCR reads, yields one record per CDR3 protein. This repertoire shows 550,000 to 700,000 distinct CDR3 sequences, approximately 14% found once; its top ten account for approximately 4.2%. Sequencing was carried out using blood. Every receptor here comes from a woman in her thirties or forties with Graves' ophthalmopathy.

The table lists this clonotype with many counts. The chain carries TRBV5-1 and TRBJ1-2; D is possibly TRBD1 (5 bases). Trimming cost V 0 bases and J 6 bases, with 12 bases left between them. Germline V lookup: CDR1 SGHRS, CDR2 YFSETQ. The CDR3 length is 14 residues. The CDR3 region has the DNA TGCGCCAGCAGCTTGGCGGGGGGTTATGATGGCTACACCTTC. This encodes CASSLAGGYDGYTF.

There are many counts of this clonotype. This sequence joins TRBV12-3 or TRBV12-4 and TRBJ2-3, with a possible D match to TRBD2 (5 bases). Trimming took 3 bases from V and 2 from J, leaving 15 bases between them. The CDR3 is made up of 16 amino acids. This CDR3 is CASSFSVSVYTDTQYF. CDR3 sequence (DNA): TGTGCCAGCAGTTTCTCCGTTAGCGTCTACACAGATACGCAGTATTTT.

This clonotype was observed at least ten times. This chain uses TRBV6-1 with TRBJ1-1, with D possibly matching TRBD1 (5 bases). Germline V CDR1 and CDR2: MNHNS, SASEGT. The CDR3 has 14 amino acids. CDR3 sequence (DNA): TGTTCGACGAGGCTGGGGGGACTGAACACTGAAGCTTTCTTT. It yields the protein CSTRLGGLNTEAFF.

At least ten counts were recorded for this clonotype. The CDR3: CASSLARPGREQYF. The CDR3 coding sequence is TGTGCCAGCAGCTTAGCCCGCCCCGGGCGCGAGCAGTACTTC. The chain is built from TRBV7-8 and TRBJ2-7; D remains ambiguous. CDR3 length: 14 amino acids. V lost 0 bases to trimming and J lost 6 bases, with 12 bases between them. Germline V gene lookup returns CDR1 SGHVS and CDR2 FQNEAQ.

This clonotype was picked up many times. The CDR3 loop is CASKLGVSEQYF. CDR3 nucleotides: TGTGCCAGCAAATTAGGCGTTTCGGAGCAGTACTTC. The chain carries TRBV11-2 and TRBJ2-7; D unresolved. Germline CDR1 and CDR2: SGHAT and FQNNGV. This CDR3 is built from 12 residues. V shed 7 bases and J shed 7 bases, with 14 bases lying between them. Together with reference TRBV11-2 and TRBJ2-7, the CDR3 gives the full variable domain: EAGVAQSPRYKIIEKRQSVAFWCNPISGHATLYWYQQILGQGPKLLIQFQNNGVVDDSQLPKDRFSAERLKGVDSTLKIQPAKLEDSAVYLCASKLGVSEQYFGPGTRLTVT.

A few counts support this clonotype. CDR3 amino acids: CASSLAVGTSKETQYF. Written as DNA, the CDR3 is TGTGCCAGCAGCTTAGCCGTAGGGACTAGCAAAGAGACCCAGTACTTC. The chain is built from TRBV7-8 and TRBJ2-5, with 9 bases that match TRBD2. Per the germline V gene, CDR1 is SGHVS and CDR2 is FQNEAQ. CDR3 size: 16 residues. Germline trimming cut 0 bases from V and 3 bases from J; bases unmatched to any gene: 5.

This clonotype was seen at least ten times. This chain joins TRBV28 and TRBJ1-2; no reliable D call. CDR1 and CDR2 from the germline V gene are MDHEN and SYDVKM. CDR3 size: 14 residues. The ends were cut back, 7 bases at V and 4 bases at J, with 16 bases in the middle. CDR3 DNA sequence: TGTGCCAGCACCAGTGTCCCTCTTTTCTATGGCTACACCTTC. Protein: CASTSVPLFYGYTF.

This clonotype showed up many times. The chain is built from TRBV9 and TRBJ1-2; D unclear. Per the germline V gene, CDR1 is SGDLS and CDR2 is YYNGEE. The CDR3 is made up of 11 amino acids. The germline V and J ends were trimmed by 1 base and 10 bases, with 8 bases remaining between them. The chain's CDR3 is CASSVFSDYTF. The CDR3 nucleotides are TGTGCCAGCAGCGTATTTTCGGACTACACCTTC.

This clonotype showed up just a few times. The chain combines TRBV27 with TRBJ2-2, with a weak D call TRBD1 (7 bases). The CDR3 has 15 amino acids. Germline CDR1 reads MNHEY; CDR2 reads SMNVEV (reference sequence). The V end lost 7 bases, the J end lost 4 bases, and 16 bases lay between the germline ends. For the CDR3, the DNA is TGTGCCAGCATCCCCAGGGGGGCCCGCACCGGGGAGCTGTTTTTT. It specifies CASIPRGARTGELFF.

This clonotype was detected ten times or more. The chain joins TRBV2 to TRBJ1-5; D not certain. There are 12 residues in the CDR3. Germline V gene data show CDR1 as SNHLY and CDR2 as FYNNEI. V was trimmed by 5 bases and J by 9 bases, leaving 11 bases between them. CDR3 in amino acids: CASSPNRLPQHF. Written as DNA, the CDR3 is TGTGCCAGCAGTCCAAACCGCCTGCCCCAGCATTTT. Filled out from reference TRBV2 and TRBJ1-5, the complete variable domain reads EPEVTQTPSHQVTQMGQEVILRCVPISNHLYFYWYRQILGQKVEFLVSFYNNEISEKSEIFDDQFSVERPDGSNFTLKIRSTKLEDSAMYFCASSPNRLPQHFGDGTRLSIL.

The V gene is TRBV7-2, the J gene TRBJ2-5, with 8 bases fitting TRBD1. V gave up 5 bases and J gave up 4 bases; unmatched junction bases: 6. There are 14 residues in the CDR3. Germline loops: CDR1 SGHTA, CDR2 FQGNSA. The CDR3 is CASSKDRGLETQYF. The CDR3 nucleotides are TGTGCCAGCAGCAAAGACAGGGGACTAGAGACCCAGTACTTC.